This T cell receptor (beta chain) was observed in a study of beta chain features in type 1 diabetes. As every portion of the isolated RNA was reverse transcribed, the sequencing read expressed TCRB transcripts. Sequencing was performed with immunoSEQ multiplex PCR; in TCRdb, only in-frame clones are kept and a portion is missing. This table holds around 130,000 clones, about a sixth found once. Study-wide points: Significant though moderate, a shortening of TCRB CDR3s appeared in all four CD4+ subsets of Type 1 diabetes patients.

Comment on this clone: Its matching antigen is unknown.

V was trimmed by 8 bases and J by 0 bases, leaving 12 bases between them. The CDR3 totals 14 residues. Germline V gene lookup returns CDR1 SEHNR and CDR2 FQNEAQ (reference sequence). The source material was central memory CD4+ T cells from blood. J is TRBJ2-3 and V is TRBV7-9; D is unresolved. This clonotype originated in a man between 25 and 39 years old with type 1 diabetes. Written as DNA, the CDR3 is TGTGCCAGCGCCAGCCAAGTGAGCACAGATACGCAGTATTTT. It specifies CASASQVSTDTQYF.